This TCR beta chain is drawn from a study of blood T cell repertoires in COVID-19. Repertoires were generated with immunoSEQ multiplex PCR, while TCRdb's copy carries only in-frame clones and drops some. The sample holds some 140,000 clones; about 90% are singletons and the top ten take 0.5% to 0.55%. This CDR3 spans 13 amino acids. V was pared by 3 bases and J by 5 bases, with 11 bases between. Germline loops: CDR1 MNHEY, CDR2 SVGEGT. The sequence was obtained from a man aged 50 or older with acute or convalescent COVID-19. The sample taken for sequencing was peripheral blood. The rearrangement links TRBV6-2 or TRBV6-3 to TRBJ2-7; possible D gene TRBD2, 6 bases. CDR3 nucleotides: TGTGCCAGCAGTTATACTAGCATGAACGAGCAGTACGTC. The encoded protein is CASSYTSMNEQYV.